One T cell receptor (beta chain) is described in this entry. This specimen belongs to a study of shared clonotypes between healthy human individuals. The deep-level immunoSEQ assay was used. Profiling relied on immunoSEQ multiplex PCR, and the TCRdb table lists in-frame clones only, not all of them. The sample holds about 2.1 million clones; 93% are singletons and the top ten take 1.5% to 2%. The germline V gene encodes CDR1 WSHSY and CDR2 SAAADI. The CDR3 loop spans 13 amino acids. Trimming pared 4 bases from V and 6 bases from J, leaving 12 bases between. Only CD45RO-negative cells positively selected for CCR7 counted as naive CD8 cells, so terminally differentiated effector memory CD45RA+ cells were excluded. Those who donated were healthy HIV-negative adults, with no recent acute infections or vaccinations reported.

The clonotype originates from a man aged 18-30 years in good health. Some clones in this sample may be carry-over from other donors' samples. The chain uses TRBV10-2 and TRBJ1-1; D is unclear. The specimen was naive CD8+ T cells from PBMCs. The CDR3 DNA reads as TGCGCCAGCAGTGGCGGGGAAAGGGCTGAAGCTTTCTTT. Protein product: CASSGGERAEAFF.